The T cell receptor (beta chain) described here comes from a study of T cells after yellow fever vaccination. Germline CDR1 reads SGHTA; CDR2 reads FQGNSA. Trimming removed 5 bases at V and 2 bases at J, with 15 bases between. The CDR3 runs to 15 residues. One entry per CDR3 protein, called by TCRdb with MiXCR from the 5' RACE reads. The repertoire holds 250,000 to 300,000 distinct CDR3 sequences, with around 10% as singletons. In its sample, this clonotype was seen a few times. The starting material was CD4+ T cells sorted from PBMCs, obtained 5 days after the yellow fever booster vaccination. The source of this sequence is a man aged 18 to 30 who received the YFV17D yellow fever vaccine. The chain uses TRBV7-2 and TRBJ2-5, with D perhaps TRBD2 (6 bases). The CDR3 DNA reads as TGTGCCAGCAGCCAAGGGCGGGGATTACAAGAGACCCAGTACTTC. Translating it yields CASSQGRGLQETQYF.